This T cell receptor (beta chain) was profiled in a study of resident and recirculating memory T cells in vitiligo. Profiling relied on immunoSEQ multiplex PCR, and the TCRdb table lists in-frame clones only, not all of them. The data show 70,000 to 85,000 clones, roughly nine tenths seen once. The CDR3 loop spans 15 amino acids. V was pared by 1 base and J by 6 bases, with 6 bases of the junction left unmatched. Germline CDR1 reads SGHTA; CDR2 reads FQGNSA. The J gene is TRBJ2-3, the V gene TRBV7-2; 8 nucleotides align to TRBD2. Sample: blood. The sequence came from a male donor with vitiligo. CDR3 bases: TGTGCCAGCAGCTTAGTGGCGGGGGGCTTCGATACGCAGTATTTT. Its protein is CASSLVAGGFDTQYF.